Listed below are T cell receptor beta chains from one sample, sequenced in a study of shared clonotypes between healthy human individuals. The data were produced by immunoSEQ multiplex PCR, yet TCRdb's version contains in-frame clones alone and is incomplete. The sample has under 650,000 clones; around 96% are singletons. Material for sequencing was naive CD4+ T cells sorted from blood. The receptors here all came from a woman in her 30s in good health. CDR3s include the opening cysteine and the closing phenylalanine or tryptophan. D genes are given only for firm matches. The size entry is marked missing in some rows and otherwise reads once, few, many or a size class.

J gene,D gene,clone size,V gene,CDR3 DNA,CDR3 protein
TRBJ2-7,TRBD1,NA,TRBV6-5,TGTGCCAGCAGTTCGCGACAGGGCCGGGCCTACGAGCAGTACTTC,CASSSRQGRAYEQYF
TRBJ2-3,NA,NA,TRBV7-9,TGTGCCAGCAGCTTACCTCGACTAGGGACAGATACGCAGTATTTT,CASSLPRLGTDTQYF
TRBJ2-7,NA,NA,TRBV7-9,TGTGCCAGCAGCCCTGGACGGGGCTACGAGCAGTACTTC,CASSPGRGYEQYF
TRBJ2-2,TRBD1,NA,TRBV9,TGTGCCAGCAGTCGACAGGGACAGGTCACCGGGGAGCTGTTTTTT,CASSRQGQVTGELFF
TRBJ1-1,TRBD1,once,TRBV30,TGTGCCTGGAGGGGGGGACAGGGCGCTCGCACTGAAGCTTTCTTT,CAWRGGQGARTEAFF
TRBJ1-3,NA,NA,TRBV25-1,TGTGCCAGCAGTGGGGCGACGATCACTGGAAACACCATATATTTT,CASSGATITGNTIYF
TRBJ2-6,NA,NA,TRBV28,TGTGCCTCGCGGAGCTCTGGGGCCAACGTCCTGACTTTC,CASRSSGANVLTF
TRBJ1-5,NA,NA,TRBV6-5,TGTGCCAGCAGTTACAGGGGTTCCGGCAATCAGCCCCAGCATTTT,CASSYRGSGNQPQHF
TRBJ2-7,NA,NA,TRBV7-8,TGTGCCAGCAGCTTAGGGCAGCTCGAGCAGTACTTC,CASSLGQLEQYF
TRBJ2-7,NA,few,TRBV7-9,TGTGCCAGCGGCCCCCAGGAGCAGTACTTC,CASGPQEQYF
TRBJ1-2,TRBD1,once,TRBV27,TGTGCCAGCAGTTATCTAGGGACAGGGGGCCATGGCTACACCTTC,CASSYLGTGGHGYTF
TRBJ2-2,NA,NA,TRBV4-1,TGCGCCAGCAGCCAATCCGGCCCCCCCGGGGAGCTGTTTTTT,CASSQSGPPGELFF
TRBJ2-2,NA,NA,TRBV4-2,TGTGCCAGCAGCCAAGAATCTGGTTCTCCCGGCACCGGGGAGCTGTTTTTT,CASSQESGSPGTGELFF
TRBJ2-1,NA,NA,TRBV28,TGTGCCAGCAACACGGGGGGCGGGAACTACAATGAGCAGTTCTTC,CASNTGGGNYNEQFF
TRBJ2-7,NA,NA,TRBV5-1,TGCGCCAGCAGCTTAGGTCCCGAGCAGTACTTC,CASSLGPEQYF
TRBJ2-1,NA,NA,TRBV5-1,TGCGCCAGCAGCTTGGGTTCTAGCGCCACCTACAATGAGCAGTTCTTC,CASSLGSSATYNEQFF
TRBJ1-2,NA,once,TRBV6-1,TGTGCCAGCAGTGATCGCTGGTTAGGGACTCGAAGTTACACCTTC,CASSDRWLGTRSYTF
TRBJ2-1,NA,NA,TRBV11-3,TGTGCCAGCAGCTTAGGAAGGGGTAGCTCCTACAATGAGCAGTTCTTC,CASSLGRGSSYNEQFF
TRBJ2-3,NA,once,TRBV18,TGTGCCAGCTCACCTAAGAGGGAGCGGGCCACAGATACGCAGTATTTT,CASSPKRERATDTQYF
TRBJ2-7,NA,NA,TRBV5-1,TGCGCCAGCAGCAAGGACACCTACGAGCAGTACTTC,CASSKDTYEQYF